The 21 T cell receptor beta chains below come from one sample, sequenced in a study of regulatory T cells in long-lasting Graves disease. Building of the TCR beta libraries involved iRepertoire HTBI primers and Arm-PCR of CDR3 regions. Each CDR3 protein gets one entry after TCRdb re-called the multiplex PCR reads with MiXCR. The sample lists approximately 480,000 distinct CDR3 sequences, around 15% seen once, with roughly an eighth in the top ten. Time point here: newly diagnosed GD, antithyroid drugs for less than 3 months. TCR sequences were obtained from RNA taken from PBMCs. This sample also appeared in a second study, on T cells in Graves' hyperthyroidism and ophthalmopathy.

The sequenced sample was peripheral blood mononuclear cells (PBMCs), obtained at new diagnosis, from a patient treated with antithyroid drugs. These receptors were collected from a middle-aged man with Graves disease.

In its sample, this clonotype was seen a few times. The CDR3 spells CASSDPRASNQPQHF. CDR3 nucleotide sequence: TGTGCCAGCAGTGACCCGAGGGCCAGCAATCAGCCCCAGCATTTT. This sequence joins TRBV2 and TRBJ1-5, with D unresolved. The CDR3 is made up of 15 amino acids. V was cut by 3 bases and J by 1 base, with 10 bases left in between. Per the germline V gene, CDR1 is SNHLY and CDR2 is FYNNEI.

This clonotype was counted ten times or more. The chain uses TRBV3-1 and TRBJ2-1; 9 positions match TRBD2. The CDR3 covers 16 residues. Germline V CDR1 and CDR2: LGHDT, YNNKEL (reference sequence). V lost 4 bases, J lost 9 bases, and 13 bases stayed unmatched. Here the CDR3 reads CASSLGASGTTGEQFF. The DNA of the CDR3 is TGTGCCAGCAGCCTAGGGGCTAGCGGGACTACGGGTGAGCAGTTCTTC.

With regard to this clonotype: This may be a read error, as it is one base from a much larger clone. The chain carries TRBV27 and TRBJ2-7; D call uncertain. Germline CDR1 and CDR2: MNHEY and SMNVEV (reference sequence). Trimming removed 5 bases at V and 0 bases at J, with 20 bases between. There are 17 residues in the CDR3. CDR3 nucleotides: TGTGCCAGCAGTCTTAAGTCCGGCCTTTTGAGCTCCTACGAGCAGTACTTC. As protein: CASSLKSGLLSSYEQYF.

This clonotype was found a few times. The chain couples TRBV7-9 to TRBJ2-6, with 8 bases aligning to TRBD2. This CDR3 contains 18 residues. Trimming cost V 5 bases and J 2 bases; bases outside gene matches: 11. Germline V gene lookup returns CDR1 SEHNR and CDR2 FQNEAQ (reference sequence). The CDR3 nucleotides are TGTGCCAGCAGCCCTGTGGTAGCGGGGATAACTGGGGCCAACGTCCTGACTTTC. Translating gives CASSPVVAGITGANVLTF.

Worth noting for this clonotype: This clone may be a read error of a much larger clone one base away. Without the conserved terminal phenylalanine or tryptophan, this CDR3 likely stems from a read error. The chain combines TRBV6-2 or TRBV6-3 with TRBJ1-2; 7 positions match TRBD1. Germline V CDR1 and CDR2: MNHEY, SVGEGT. The CDR3 spans 12 residues. Trimming removed 6 bases from V and 8 bases from J; junction bases left unmatched: 6. CDR3 sequence: CASRITGAGYTL. The CDR3 DNA is TGTGCCAGCAGAATTACAGGGGCCGGCTACACCCTC.

The CDR3: CASSSSSGRGGNEQFF. In nucleotides, the CDR3 is TGTGCCAGCAGCAGCTCTAGCGGGAGGGGAGGCAATGAGCAGTTCTTC. V and J are TRBV7-2 and TRBJ2-1; 12 bases fit TRBD2. This CDR3 has 16 amino acids. Germline CDR1 SGHTA, CDR2 FQGNSA. Unmatched junction bases numbered 8, after V lost 5 bases and J lost 6 bases.

The chain uses TRBV6-1 and TRBJ2-1; D remains unclear. Germline assignment: CDR1 MNHNS and CDR2 SASEGT. V was trimmed by 8 bases and J by 10 bases, leaving 15 bases between them. This CDR3 has 12 amino acids. The CDR3 here is CASSPATREQFF. Here the CDR3 DNA reads TGTGCCAGCTCACCGGCTACTCGGGAGCAGTTCTTC.

In its sample, this clonotype was seen many times. The J gene is TRBJ2-7, the V gene TRBV20-1, with D possibly TRBD1 on 5 matching bases. The CDR3 spans 16 residues. Between the trimmed V and J ends, which lost 2 bases and 2 bases, there was a span of 19 bases. Germline lookup yields CDR1 DFQATT and CDR2 SNEGSKA (reference sequence). The DNA of the CDR3 is TGCAGTGCTAGATCCCCCAAATGGACAATTACCTACGAGCAGTACTTC. This codes for CSARSPKWTITYEQYF.

This clonotype was found many times. The chain joins TRBV28 to TRBJ1-1; no definite D call. CDR3 length: 16 amino acids. The germline V gene has CDR1 MDHEN and CDR2 SYDVKM. V lost 3 bases and J lost 1, with 15 bases in between. The CDR3 reads CASSLNRLGTNTEAFF. The CDR3 nucleotides read TGTGCCAGCAGTTTGAACAGATTAGGTACGAACACTGAAGCTTTCTTT.

This clonotype has ten or more counts. The chain employs TRBV12-3 or TRBV12-4 and TRBJ2-3; TRBD2 matches at 12 bases. CDR3 length: 18 amino acids. Trimming removed 1 base from V and 4 bases from J; junction bases left unmatched: 9. CDR3 sequence (DNA): TGTGCCAGCAGTTTAGGGGTCCGACTAGCGGGAGTGTCAGATACGCAGTATTTT. This gives the protein CASSLGVRLAGVSDTQYF.

Ten or more counts support this clonotype. In DNA form, the CDR3 reads TGTGCCAGCAGCTTAGGGGACAGCACCTACAATGAGCAGTTCTTC. It yields the protein CASSLGDSTYNEQFF. The V gene is TRBV7-9, the J gene TRBJ2-1; TRBD1 agrees at 7 bases. Trimming took 1 base from V and 2 from J; bases not matched to a gene: 2. The germline V gene has CDR1 SEHNR and CDR2 FQNEAQ (reference sequence). The CDR3 loop spans 15 amino acids.

The chain employs TRBV6-5 and TRBJ2-7; 8 nucleotides line up with TRBD2. The CDR3 length is 16 residues. Trimming cost V 1 base and J 0 bases; bases outside gene matches: 5. Germline CDR1 MNHEY, CDR2 SVGAGI. The CDR3 sequence: CASSYYGSGTSYEQYF. For the CDR3, the DNA is TGTGCCAGCAGTTACTATGGTAGCGGGACCTCCTACGAGCAGTACTTC.

A note on this clonotype: A far larger clone is off by one base, so a read error is likely. The V call is TRBV28, the J call TRBJ2-1; perhaps TRBD2 as D (5 bases). Germline V gene lookup returns CDR1 MDHEN and CDR2 SYDVKM. The CDR3 contains 13 residues. Trimming left V 5 bases short and J 10 bases short, with 15 bases between. CDR3 protein: CASSQDWVLEQFF. CDR3 nucleotides: TGTGCCAGCAGTCAGGACTGGGTTTTGGAGCAGTTCTTC.

The V call is TRBV7-9, the J call TRBJ1-4; a possible D gene is TRBD1 (5 bases). Per the germline V gene, CDR1 is SEHNR and CDR2 is FQNEAQ (reference sequence). The ends were cut back, 5 bases at V and 0 bases at J, with 16 bases in the middle. The CDR3 spans 17 residues. The CDR3 is CASSPKSQGATNEKLFF. The CDR3 region has the DNA TGTGCCAGCAGCCCCAAATCCCAGGGTGCAACTAATGAAAAACTGTTTTTT.

The chain joins TRBV7-9 to TRBJ2-2; a possible D gene is TRBD2 (5 bases). The V end was cut by 5 bases, the J end by 4 bases, with 14 bases between. The length of the CDR3 is 15 residues. Germline CDR1 is SEHNR and CDR2 is FQNEAQ (reference sequence). The CDR3 DNA reads TGTGCCAGCAGCGAGGGCAGCGGTTTCACCGGGGAGCTGTTTTTT. This gives the protein CASSEGSGFTGELFF.

In regard to this clonotype: A read error may be the cause here, since a much bigger clone is one base away. CDR3: CASSLGQGGSEQYF. Here the CDR3 DNA reads TGTGCCAGCAGCTTGGGACAGGGTGGGAGTGAGCAGTACTTC. The chain couples TRBV13 to TRBJ2-7; 9 nucleotides line up with TRBD1. V shed 3 bases, J shed 7 bases, and the junction held 7 bases outside the gene matches. CDR1 and CDR2 from the germline V gene are PRHDT and FYEKMQ (reference sequence). The length of the CDR3 is 14 residues.

With regard to this clonotype: Sequence at one end of the junction differs from germline and may be a read error. This chain uses TRBV3-1 with TRBJ2-5; 8 positions agree with TRBD2. From germline, CDR1 is LGHDT and CDR2 YNNKEL (reference sequence). The CDR3 is 16 residues long. The CDR3 reads CASGQRATGGRETQYF. The CDR3 coding sequence is TGTGCCAGCGGCCAACGAGCCACGGGAGGGCGCGAGACCCAGTACTTC.

Comments on this clonotype: This may be a read error, as it is one base from a much larger clone. CDR3 nucleotides: TGTGCCAGCGGCTCAACGACAGGGGACGGCTATGGCTACACCTTC. Residues: CASGSTTGDGYGYTF. This rearrangement joins TRBV7-9 to TRBJ1-2; the match to TRBD1 covers 8 bases. The CDR3 runs 15 residues. The germline CDR1 and CDR2 sequences are SEHNR and FQNEAQ (reference sequence). Unmatched junction bases numbered 12, after V lost 8 bases and J lost 4 bases.

This clonotype was detected a few times. The CDR3 region has the DNA TGCAGTGCTAGAGATGGGGTACTAGCGGGAGTCGGGAATGAGCAGTTCTTC. Its translation is CSARDGVLAGVGNEQFF. V is TRBV20-1 and J is TRBJ2-1, with 11 bases identical to TRBD2. CDR1 DFQATT and CDR2 SNEGSKA come from the germline V gene (reference sequence). The J segment lost 7 bases and the V segment lost 0 bases, leaving 11 bases of the junction unmatched. The CDR3 length is 17 residues.

The chain recombines TRBV6-2 or TRBV6-3 with TRBJ2-1, with 8 bases aligning to TRBD1. Unmatched junction bases numbered 3, after V lost 5 bases and J lost 0 bases. Germline V gene data show CDR1 as MNHEY and CDR2 as SVGEGT. CDR3 length: 15 amino acids. The CDR3 nucleotides read TGTGCCAGCAGTGGACAGGGTTACTCCTACAATGAGCAGTTCTTC. It is translated as CASSGQGYSYNEQFF.

This clonotype was counted between two and nine times. The gene calls are TRBV29-1 and TRBJ2-4; 10 bases fit TRBD1. The CDR3 has 17 amino acids. Germline V gives CDR1 SQVTM, CDR2 ANQGSEA. The V gene end was trimmed by 7 bases and the J gene end by 0 bases; junction bases not matched to a gene: 12. The CDR3 here is CSARQGANPLAKNIQYF. DNA of the CDR3: TGCAGCGCAAGACAGGGGGCTAATCCTCTAGCCAAAAACATTCAGTACTTC.